This TCR beta chain was obtained from a study of blood T cells in healthy people across ages. General study results and limits: Per million T cells, TCR beta diversity dropped about linearly as age rose.

The germline gives CDR1 MDHEN, CDR2 SYDVKM. There are 10 residues in the CDR3. V lost 9 bases, J lost 4 bases, and 4 bases lay in between. Through a sample-barcoded 5' primer and a J-beta primer mix, a second PCR was run for 7 to 11 cycles. MiXCR was run by TCRdb on the 5' RACE reads, yielding one entry per CDR3 protein. Of about 780,000 distinct CDR3 sequences detected, less than 60% appear once; the ten largest clones hold 15% to 20%. In its sample, this clonotype was seen many times. Its target is unknown. This sequence joins TRBV28 and TRBJ1-5; unclear D gene. The sequencing input was blood. The receptor comes from an elderly man in good health. The CDR3 here is CASGNQPQHF. CDR3 coding DNA: TGTGCCAGTGGTAATCAGCCCCAGCATTTT. Full variable domain (rest looked up from reference TRBV28 and TRBJ1-5): DVKVTQSSRYLVKRTGEKVFLECVQDMDHENMFWYRQDPGLGLRLIYFSYDVKMKEKGDIPEGYSVSREKKERFSLILESASTNQTSMYLCASGNQPQHFGDGTRLSIL.